This T cell receptor beta chain was profiled in a study of beta chain features in type 1 diabetes. Study observations and caveats: Moderately but significantly shorter TCRB CDR3s were found in Type 1 diabetes patients in all four CD4+ subsets.

Expressed TCRB transcripts got sequenced, as all isolated RNA was reverse transcribed. Clones were read by immunoSEQ multiplex PCR, and TCRdb kept only the in-frame ones, dropping some. This sample has hundreds of thousands of clones, with more than 12% found just once. Looked up from germline, CDR1 is MDHEN and CDR2 is SYDVKM. V lost 6 bases and J lost 7; bases outside the gene matches: 5. This CDR3 spans 14 amino acids. This clone was counted between two and nine times. Its matching antigen is unknown. By way of CD45RO/CCR7/CD25/CD127/CD95/CD27, the CD4+ regulatory, stem cell-like memory, central memory and naive cells were sorted.

The V call is TRBV28, the J call TRBJ2-1, with TRBD2 matching 11 bases. This receptor was taken from a man in his late teens or twenties with type 1 diabetes. Sequencing input: naive CD4+ T cells from blood. CDR3 sequence: CASRMGTSGNEQFF. CDR3 sequence (DNA): TGTGCCAGCAGGATGGGGACTAGCGGAAATGAGCAGTTCTTC.